This paragraph reports one TCR beta chain. What it recognizes is unknown. The CDR3 length is 11 residues. Trimming took off 6 bases at V and 4 bases at J, with 6 bases between the two ends. Germline CDR1 KGHSH, CDR2 LQKENI. This record belongs to a study of spatial heterogeneity in lung cancer. Individual TCR cDNA molecules each bore their own unique molecular identifier. TCRdb recomputed calls from the 5' RACE reads with MiXCR, one row per CDR3 protein. The sample lists roughly 13,000 distinct CDR3 sequences; about 4% were seen once. Time point specified: sample taken at primary tumor resection. Findings and limits, study-wide: Expanded alpha and beta TCR counts within tumors tracked tumor mutation counts.

The sample was lung tumor tissue, taken at surgery. The TCR sequence derives from a male donor with early-stage non-small cell lung cancer. This chain uses TRBV18 with TRBJ2-5, with D possibly TRBD1 on 5 matching bases. The CDR3 DNA sequence: TGTGCCAGCTCTCAGGGAGAGACCCAGTACTTC. It translates to CASSQGETQYF.